A selection of T cell receptor beta chains follows, all from one sample in a study of shared clonotypes between healthy human individuals. TCRdb's table, derived via immunoSEQ multiplex PCR, lists solely in-frame clones and lacks some. This sample has about 710,000 clones; around 73% occur once, and the top ten carry around 1.8%. Sequencing was carried out using memory CD4+ T cells sorted from blood. The receptors derive from a woman younger than 45 in good health. Both conserved end residues are part of each CDR3. The order of the fields is clone size, V gene, J gene, D gene, CDR3 protein, CDR3 DNA. D genes are given only for firm matches. Size tells how often a clone was seen (once, few, many) or the class of an expanded clone, and some rows leave it out.

>-|TRBV30|TRBJ2-1|-
CAWSVGVEQFF
TGTGCCTGGAGTGTAGGAGTAGAGCAGTTCTTC
>-|TRBV28|TRBJ2-7|-
CASSPRSYGRQYF
TGTGCCAGCAGCCCCCGGAGCTACGGGCGGCAGTACTTC
>-|TRBV5-1|TRBJ2-5|-
CASSPRGQYQETQYF
TGCGCCAGCAGTCCCAGGGGCCAATACCAAGAGACCCAGTACTTC
>-|TRBV28|TRBJ2-3|TRBD2
CASSSGTSGGTDTQYF
TGTGCCAGCAGTTCAGGGACTAGCGGGGGCACAGATACGCAGTATTTT
>-|TRBV10-2|TRBJ2-4|TRBD1
CASSGRGLQLAKNIQYF
TGCGCCAGCAGCGGCAGGGGGCTACAATTAGCCAAAAACATTCAGTACTTC
>-|TRBV4-2|TRBJ2-2|-
CASSQEGVRAGELFF
TGTGCCAGCAGCCAAGAGGGGGTGAGGGCCGGGGAGCTGTTTTTT
>once|TRBV4-1|TRBJ1-1|TRBD1
CASSQPGQTRTEAFF
TGCGCCAGCAGCCAACCGGGACAGACTCGCACTGAAGCTTTCTTT
>few|TRBV2|TRBJ1-1|TRBD1
CASSLQGMLMTEAFF
TGTGCCAGCAGTTTACAGGGGATGTTGATGACTGAAGCTTTCTTT
>-|TRBV27|TRBJ1-2|TRBD1
CASGKFDRVSDGYTF
TGTGCCAGCGGGAAATTTGACAGGGTTAGCGATGGCTACACCTTC
>-|TRBV29-1|TRBJ2-7|-
CSVEEEGLEGDEQYF
TGCAGCGTTGAAGAGGAGGGGTTAGAGGGCGACGAGCAGTACTTC
>-|TRBV7-6|TRBJ2-3|-
CASSLGSFDTQYF
TGTGCCAGCAGCTTAGGATCCTTCGATACGCAGTATTTT
>-|TRBV5-8|TRBJ1-2|-
CASSLTSANYGYTF
TGTGCCAGCAGCTTGACCTCAGCTAACTATGGCTACACCTTC
>-|TRBV6-5|TRBJ1-2|-
CASSWRPNYGYTF
TGTGCCAGCAGTTGGCGACCCAACTATGGCTACACCTTC
>-|TRBV27|TRBJ2-7|-
CASSLRAGNNEQYF
TGTGCCAGCAGTTTAAGGGCAGGGAACAACGAGCAGTACTTC
>-|TRBV19|TRBJ2-7|-
CATKRGYEQYF
TGTGCCACAAAAAGGGGCTACGAGCAGTACTTC
>-|TRBV5-4|TRBJ1-3|-
CASSLAQGGRNTIYF
TGTGCCAGCAGCTTGGCCCAGGGTGGTAGAAACACCATATATTTT
>-|TRBV2|TRBJ2-1|-
CASSAWLSYNEQFF
TGTGCCAGCAGTGCGTGGCTCTCCTACAATGAGCAGTTCTTC
>-|TRBV25-1|TRBJ1-3|-
CASSNARGSGNTIYF
TGTGCCAGCAGTAACGCCAGAGGCTCTGGAAACACCATATATTTT
>-|TRBV27|TRBJ2-6|TRBD1
CASSFLGQGTGANVLTF
TGTGCCAGCAGTTTTCTGGGACAGGGGACCGGGGCCAACGTCCTGACTTTC
>-|TRBV11-2|TRBJ2-7|TRBD2
CASTISLLAGYEQYF
TGTGCCAGCACTATCTCCCTACTAGCGGGGTACGAGCAGTACTTC
>-|TRBV4-1|TRBJ2-7|TRBD1
CASSQDLGQGKYEQYF
TGCGCCAGCAGCCAAGATCTCGGACAGGGGAAATACGAGCAGTACTTC
>-|TRBV19|TRBJ1-1|-
CASSAAGGNTEAFF
TGTGCCAGTAGCGCAGCGGGGGGGAACACTGAAGCTTTCTTT
>-|TRBV13|TRBJ2-3|-
CASSLAPQPTQYF
TGTGCCAGCAGCTTAGCCCCCCAGCCAACGCAGTATTTT
>-|TRBV7-9|TRBJ1-2|-
CASSLGTTPNYGYTF
TGTGCCAGCAGCTTAGGAACGACACCGAACTATGGCTACACCTTC
>-|TRBV27|TRBJ1-2|TRBD1
CASSPWQGANYGYTF
TGTGCCAGCAGCCCCTGGCAGGGGGCAAACTATGGCTACACCTTC
>-|TRBV5-8|TRBJ2-5|TRBD1
CASSHTGAKETQYF
TGTGCCAGCAGCCACACAGGGGCCAAAGAGACCCAGTACTTC